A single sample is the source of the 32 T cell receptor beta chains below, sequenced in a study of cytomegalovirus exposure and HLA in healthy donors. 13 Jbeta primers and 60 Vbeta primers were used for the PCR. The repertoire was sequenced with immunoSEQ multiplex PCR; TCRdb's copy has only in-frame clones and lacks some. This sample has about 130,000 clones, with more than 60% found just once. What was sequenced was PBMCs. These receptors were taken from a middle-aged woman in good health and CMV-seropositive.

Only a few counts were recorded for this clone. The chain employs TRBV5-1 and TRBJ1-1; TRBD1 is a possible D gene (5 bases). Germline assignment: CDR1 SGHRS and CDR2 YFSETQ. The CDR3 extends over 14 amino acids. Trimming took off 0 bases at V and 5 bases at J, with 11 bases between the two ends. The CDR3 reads CASSLAGYSTEAFF. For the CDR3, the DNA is TGCGCCAGCAGCTTGGCAGGGTACTCTACTGAAGCTTTCTTT.

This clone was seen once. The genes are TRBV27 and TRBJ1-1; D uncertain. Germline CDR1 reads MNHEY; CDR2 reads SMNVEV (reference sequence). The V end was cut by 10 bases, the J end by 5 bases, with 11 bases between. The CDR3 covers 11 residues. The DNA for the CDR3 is TGTGCCACCAAGCGGGAGACTGAAGCTTTCTTT. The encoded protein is CATKRETEAFF.

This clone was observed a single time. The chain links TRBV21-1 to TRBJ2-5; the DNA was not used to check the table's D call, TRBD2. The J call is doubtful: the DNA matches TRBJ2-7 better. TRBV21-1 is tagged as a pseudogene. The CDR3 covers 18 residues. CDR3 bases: TGTGCCAGCAGCAACTACCCGGGACTAGCGGGTCCCTCCTACGAGCAGTACTTC. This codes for CASSNYPGLAGPSYEQYF.

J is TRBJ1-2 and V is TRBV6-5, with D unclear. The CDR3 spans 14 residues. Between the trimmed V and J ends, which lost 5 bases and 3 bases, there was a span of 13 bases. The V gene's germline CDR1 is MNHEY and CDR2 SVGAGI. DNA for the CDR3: TGTGCCAGCAGTGAAGGAGGCCATGACTATGGCTACACCTTC. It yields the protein CASSEGGHDYGYTF.

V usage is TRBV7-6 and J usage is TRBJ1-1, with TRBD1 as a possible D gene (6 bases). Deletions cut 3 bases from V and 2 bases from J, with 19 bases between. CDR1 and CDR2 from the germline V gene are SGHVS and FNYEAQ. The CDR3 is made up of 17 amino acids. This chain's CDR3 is CASSFPQGGRVNTEAFF. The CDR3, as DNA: TGTGCCAGCAGCTTTCCACAGGGAGGGAGGGTTAACACTGAAGCTTTCTTT. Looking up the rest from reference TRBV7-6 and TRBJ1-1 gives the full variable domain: GAGVSQSPRYKVTKRGQDVALRCDPISGHVSLYWYRQALGQGPEFLTYFNYEAQQDKSGLPNDRFSAERPEGSISTLTIQRTEQRDSAMYRCASSFPQGGRVNTEAFFGQGTRLTVV.

The chain's CDR3 is CASGLGYRGWDYEQYF. The CDR3 coding sequence is TGTGCTAGTGGTTTGGGTTACAGGGGCTGGGACTACGAGCAGTACTTC. J is TRBJ2-7 and V is TRBV12-5; TRBD1 agrees at 7 bases. The germline gives CDR1 LGHNT, CDR2 FRNRAP. Trimming cost V 1 base and J 3 bases; bases outside gene matches: 9. The CDR3 runs 16 residues.

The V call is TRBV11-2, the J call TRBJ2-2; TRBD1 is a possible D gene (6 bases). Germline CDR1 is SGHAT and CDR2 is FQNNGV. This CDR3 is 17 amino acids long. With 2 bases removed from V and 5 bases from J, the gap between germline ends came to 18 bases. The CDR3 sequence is CASSLSGRGKVTGELFF. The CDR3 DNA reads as TGTGCCAGCAGCTTATCGGGCAGGGGCAAAGTTACCGGGGAGCTGTTTTTT.

The CDR3 protein is CASSSGPLRENTEAFF. The CDR3 DNA is TGCGCCAGCAGCTCCGGCCCGCTCCGGGAGAACACTGAAGCTTTCTTT. The chain couples TRBV5-1 to TRBJ1-1; D ambiguous. This CDR3 region has 16 residues. Trimming left V 3 bases short and J 1 base short, with 16 bases between. Germline assignment: CDR1 SGHRS and CDR2 YFSETQ.

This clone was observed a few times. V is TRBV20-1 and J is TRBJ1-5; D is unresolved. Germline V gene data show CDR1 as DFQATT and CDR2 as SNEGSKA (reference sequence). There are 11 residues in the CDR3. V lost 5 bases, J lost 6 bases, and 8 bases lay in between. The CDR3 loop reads CSAVHSQPQHF. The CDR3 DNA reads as TGCAGTGCTGTACACAGTCAGCCCCAGCATTTT.

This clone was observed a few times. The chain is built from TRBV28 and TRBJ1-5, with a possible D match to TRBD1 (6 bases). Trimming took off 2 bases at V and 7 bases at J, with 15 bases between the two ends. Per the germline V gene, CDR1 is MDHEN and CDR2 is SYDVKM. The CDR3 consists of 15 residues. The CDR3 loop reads CASSLHRAIGQPQHF. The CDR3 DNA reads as TGTGCCAGCAGTTTACACAGGGCCATAGGGCAGCCCCAGCATTTT.

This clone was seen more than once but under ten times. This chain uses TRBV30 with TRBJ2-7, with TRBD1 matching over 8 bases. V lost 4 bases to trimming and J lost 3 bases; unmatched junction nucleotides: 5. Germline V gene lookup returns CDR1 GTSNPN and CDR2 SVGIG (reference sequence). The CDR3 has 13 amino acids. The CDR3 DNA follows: TGTGCCTGGACCCAGGGGGCTAACTACGAGCAGTACTTC. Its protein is CAWTQGANYEQYF.

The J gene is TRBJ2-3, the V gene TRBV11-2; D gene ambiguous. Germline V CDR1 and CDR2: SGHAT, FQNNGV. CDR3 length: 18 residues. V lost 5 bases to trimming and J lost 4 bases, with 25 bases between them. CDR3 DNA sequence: TGTGCCAGCAGCGTAATCCCGGCGCAGGTACAGTGGTCAGATACGCAGTATTTT. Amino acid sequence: CASSVIPAQVQWSDTQYF.

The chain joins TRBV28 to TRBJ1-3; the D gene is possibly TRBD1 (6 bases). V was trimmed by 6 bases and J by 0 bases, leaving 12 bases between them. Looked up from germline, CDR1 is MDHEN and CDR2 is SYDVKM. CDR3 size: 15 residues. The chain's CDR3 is CASRTGTTSGNTIYF. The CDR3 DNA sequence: TGTGCCAGCAGGACCGGGACAACCTCTGGAAACACCATATATTTT.

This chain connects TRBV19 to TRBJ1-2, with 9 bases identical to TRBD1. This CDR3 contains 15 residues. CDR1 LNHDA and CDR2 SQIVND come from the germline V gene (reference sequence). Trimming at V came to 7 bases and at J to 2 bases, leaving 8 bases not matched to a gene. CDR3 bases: TGTGCCAGTACCCGCTTTGGGACAGGGAACTATGGCTACACCTTC. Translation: CASTRFGTGNYGYTF.

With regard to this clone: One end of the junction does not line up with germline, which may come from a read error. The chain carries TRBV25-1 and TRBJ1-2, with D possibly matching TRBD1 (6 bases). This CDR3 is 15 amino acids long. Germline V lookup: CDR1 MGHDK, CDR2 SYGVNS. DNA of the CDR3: TGTGCCAGCAGTGAATCGGGTTTGACTCGGGGGGCATCATCCTTC. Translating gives CASSESGLTRGASSF.

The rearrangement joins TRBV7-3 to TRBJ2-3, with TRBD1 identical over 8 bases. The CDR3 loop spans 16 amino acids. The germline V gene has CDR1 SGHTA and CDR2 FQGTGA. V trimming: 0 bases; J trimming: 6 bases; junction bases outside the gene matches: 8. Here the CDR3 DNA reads TGTGCCAGCAGCTTAACTCTCGACAGGGGAGAGGATACGCAGTATTTT. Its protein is CASSLTLDRGEDTQYF.

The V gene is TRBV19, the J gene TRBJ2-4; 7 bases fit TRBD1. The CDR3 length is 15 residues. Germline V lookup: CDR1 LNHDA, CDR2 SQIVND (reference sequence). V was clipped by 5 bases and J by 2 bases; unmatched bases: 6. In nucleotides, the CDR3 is TGTGCCAGTAGTCCAAGAGGGGGCCCCAAAAACATTCAGTACTTC. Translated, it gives CASSPRGGPKNIQYF.

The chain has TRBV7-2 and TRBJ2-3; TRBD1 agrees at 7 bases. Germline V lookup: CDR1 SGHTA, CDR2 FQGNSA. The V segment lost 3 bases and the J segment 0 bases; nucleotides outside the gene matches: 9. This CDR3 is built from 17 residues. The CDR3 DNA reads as TGTGCCAGCAGCTTTACAACTGGGACAGTTAGCACAGATACGCAGTATTTT. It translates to CASSFTTGTVSTDTQYF.

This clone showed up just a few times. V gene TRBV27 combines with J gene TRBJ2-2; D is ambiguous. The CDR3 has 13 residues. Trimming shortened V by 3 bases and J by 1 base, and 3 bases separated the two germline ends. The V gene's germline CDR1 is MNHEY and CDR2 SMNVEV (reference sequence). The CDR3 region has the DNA TGTGCCAGCAGTTTCCAGAACACCGGGGAGCTGTTTTTT. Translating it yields CASSFQNTGELFF.

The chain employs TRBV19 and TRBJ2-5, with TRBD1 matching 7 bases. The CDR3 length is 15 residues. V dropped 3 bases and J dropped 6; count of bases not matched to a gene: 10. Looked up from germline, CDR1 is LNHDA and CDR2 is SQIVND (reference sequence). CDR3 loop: CASSIPGTERKTQYF. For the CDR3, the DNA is TGTGCCAGTAGTATTCCTGGGACAGAGAGAAAGACCCAGTACTTC.

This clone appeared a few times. CDR3 region: CASIYGGGGMNTEAFF. The CDR3 DNA reads as TGTGCCAGCATCTACGGAGGCGGGGGGATGAACACTGAAGCTTTCTTT. The chain is built from TRBV28 and TRBJ1-1; tentative D call: TRBD1 (5 bases). With 7 bases removed from V and 0 bases from J, the gap between germline ends came to 18 bases. The CDR3 has 16 amino acids. Germline V lookup: CDR1 MDHEN, CDR2 SYDVKM.

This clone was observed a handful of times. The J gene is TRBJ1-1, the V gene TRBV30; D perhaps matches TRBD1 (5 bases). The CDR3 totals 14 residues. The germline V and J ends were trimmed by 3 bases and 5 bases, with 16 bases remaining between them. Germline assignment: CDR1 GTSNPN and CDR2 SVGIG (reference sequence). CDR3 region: CAWRSWRGKTEAFF. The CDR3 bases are TGTGCCTGGAGATCGTGGAGGGGCAAGACTGAAGCTTTCTTT.

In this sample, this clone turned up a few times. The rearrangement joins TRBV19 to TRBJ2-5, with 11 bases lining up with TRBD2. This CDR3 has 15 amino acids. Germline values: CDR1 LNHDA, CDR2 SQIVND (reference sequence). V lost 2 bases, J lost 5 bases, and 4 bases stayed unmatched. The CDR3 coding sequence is TGTGCCAGTAGTATAACTAGCGGGAGACGTGAGACCCAGTACTTC. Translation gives CASSITSGRRETQYF.

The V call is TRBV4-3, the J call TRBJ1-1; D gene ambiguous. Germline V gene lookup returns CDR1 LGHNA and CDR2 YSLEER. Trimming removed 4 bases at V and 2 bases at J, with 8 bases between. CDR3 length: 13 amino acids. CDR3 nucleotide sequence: TGCGCCAGCAGCCTACAGCACAACACTGAAGCTTTCTTT. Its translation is CASSLQHNTEAFF.

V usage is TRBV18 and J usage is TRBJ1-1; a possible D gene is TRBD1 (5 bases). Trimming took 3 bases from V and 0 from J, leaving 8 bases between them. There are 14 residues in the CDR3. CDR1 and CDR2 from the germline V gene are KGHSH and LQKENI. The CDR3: CASSPTAMNTEAFF. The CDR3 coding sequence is TGTGCCAGCTCACCGACAGCGATGAACACTGAAGCTTTCTTT.

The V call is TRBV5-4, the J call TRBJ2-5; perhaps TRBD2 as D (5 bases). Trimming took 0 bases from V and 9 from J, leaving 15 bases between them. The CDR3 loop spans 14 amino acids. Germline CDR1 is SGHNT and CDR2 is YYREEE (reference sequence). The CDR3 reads CASSLDPDLSAQYF. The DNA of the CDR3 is TGTGCCAGCAGCTTGGATCCCGACCTTAGCGCCCAGTACTTC.

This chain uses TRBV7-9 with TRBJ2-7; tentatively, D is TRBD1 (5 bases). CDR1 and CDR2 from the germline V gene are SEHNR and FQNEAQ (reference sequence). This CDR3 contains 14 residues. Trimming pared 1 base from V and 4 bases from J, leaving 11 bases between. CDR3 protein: CASSLEGFSYEQYF. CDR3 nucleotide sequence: TGTGCCAGCAGCTTAGAGGGGTTTTCATACGAGCAGTACTTC.

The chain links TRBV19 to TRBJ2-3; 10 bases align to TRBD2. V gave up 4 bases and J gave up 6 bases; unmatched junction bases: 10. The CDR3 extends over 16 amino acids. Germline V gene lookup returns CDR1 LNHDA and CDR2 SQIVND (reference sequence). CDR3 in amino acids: CASSKLAGIGSDTQYF. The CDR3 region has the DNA TGTGCCAGTAGTAAACTAGCGGGAATTGGGTCGGATACGCAGTATTTT. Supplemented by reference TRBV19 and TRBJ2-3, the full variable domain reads DGGITQSPKYLFRKEGQNVTLSCEQNLNHDAMYWYRQDPGQGLRLIYYSQIVNDFQKGDIAEGYSVSREKKESFPLTVTSAQKNPTAFYLCASSKLAGIGSDTQYFGPGTRLTVL.

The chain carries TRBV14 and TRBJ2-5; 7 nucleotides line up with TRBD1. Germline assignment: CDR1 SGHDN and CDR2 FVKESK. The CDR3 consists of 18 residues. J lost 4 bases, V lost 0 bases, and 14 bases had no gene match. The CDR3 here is CASSQDLGRQGDGETQYF. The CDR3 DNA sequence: TGTGCCAGCAGCCAAGATCTAGGCAGGCAGGGGGATGGAGAGACCCAGTACTTC.

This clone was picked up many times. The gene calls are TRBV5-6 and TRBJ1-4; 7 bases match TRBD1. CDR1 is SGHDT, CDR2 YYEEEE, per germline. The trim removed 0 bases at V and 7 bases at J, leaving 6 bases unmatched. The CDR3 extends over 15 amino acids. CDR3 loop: CASSLVEGAGEKLFF. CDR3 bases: TGTGCCAGCAGCTTGGTGGAGGGGGCAGGTGAAAAACTGTTTTTT.

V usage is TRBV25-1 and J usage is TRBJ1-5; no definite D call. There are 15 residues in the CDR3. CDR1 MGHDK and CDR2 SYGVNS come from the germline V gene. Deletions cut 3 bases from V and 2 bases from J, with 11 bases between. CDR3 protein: CASSDLTSGNQPQHF. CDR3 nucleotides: TGTGCCAGCAGTGACCTAACGTCGGGCAATCAGCCCCAGCATTTT. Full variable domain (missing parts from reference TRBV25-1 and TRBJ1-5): EADIYQTPRYLVIGTGKKITLECSQTMGHDKMYWYQQDPGMELHLIHYSYGVNSTEKGDLSSESTVSRIRTEHFPLTLESARPSHTSQYLCASSDLTSGNQPQHFGDGTRLSIL.

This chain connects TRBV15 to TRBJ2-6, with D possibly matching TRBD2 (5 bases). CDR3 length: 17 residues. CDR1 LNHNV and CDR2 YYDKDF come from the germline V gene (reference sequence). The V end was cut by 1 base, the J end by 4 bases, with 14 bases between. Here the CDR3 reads CATSRVASGVGANVLTF. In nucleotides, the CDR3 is TGTGCCACCAGCAGAGTTGCCTCCGGGGTAGGGGCCAACGTCCTGACTTTC.